This TCR beta chain was recorded in a study of T-cell memory formation after mild COVID-19. TCRdb independently ran MiXCR on the 5' RACE reads; one entry per CDR3 protein. The table has approximately 150,000 distinct CDR3 sequences, 15% to 20% seen once. The CDR3 totals 15 residues. Trimming left V 0 bases short and J 5 bases short, with 14 bases between. CDR1 is DFQATT and CDR2 is SNEGSKA in the germline V gene (reference sequence). This clonotype has a single count. The sequenced sample was PBMCs or a T cell subset sorted from them (not recorded which). This clonotype was obtained from an adult woman who had mild COVID-19 (a few samples of this study predate the infection). Cell type and time point are not known. This rearrangement joins TRBV20-1 to TRBJ2-1; D perhaps matches TRBD1 (5 bases). CDR3 DNA: TGCAGTGCTAGAGATCCGTACAGGCCGAACAATGAGCAGTTCTTC. This sequence encodes CSARDPYRPNNEQFF.